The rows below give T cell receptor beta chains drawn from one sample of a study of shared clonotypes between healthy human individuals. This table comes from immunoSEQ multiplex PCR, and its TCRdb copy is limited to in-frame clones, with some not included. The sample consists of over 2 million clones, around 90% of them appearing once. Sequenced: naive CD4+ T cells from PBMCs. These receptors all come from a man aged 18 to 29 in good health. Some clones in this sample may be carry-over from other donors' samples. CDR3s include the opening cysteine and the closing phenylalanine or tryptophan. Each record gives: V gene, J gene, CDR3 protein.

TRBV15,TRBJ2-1,CATSKGSPLLYNEQFF
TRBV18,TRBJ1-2,CASPLRGDTGYTF
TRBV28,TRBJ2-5,CASSLDQTTGLETQYF
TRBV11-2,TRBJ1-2,CASSLVTGHVGYTF
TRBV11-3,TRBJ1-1,CASSFTMNTEAFF
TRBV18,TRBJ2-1,CATAGTSGSPLGNEQFF
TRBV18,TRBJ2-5,CASSPPSQETQYF
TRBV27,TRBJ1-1,CASSPDSLRRAFF
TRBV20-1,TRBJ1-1,CSASSGEEAFF
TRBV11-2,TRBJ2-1,CASSLDVNNEQFF
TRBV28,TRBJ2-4,CASSLKGTGKNIQYF
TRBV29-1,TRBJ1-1,CSVGGAIQTEAFF
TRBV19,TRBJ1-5,CATQPAAGGRPQHF
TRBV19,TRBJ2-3,CASSLPGQGTDTQYF
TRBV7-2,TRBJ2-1,CASSKEGGEQFF